The clone carrying this T cell receptor (beta chain) turned up a few times. V lost 5 bases to trimming and J lost 2 bases, with 7 bases between them. CDR1 and CDR2 from the germline V gene are SEHNR and FQNEAQ (reference sequence). CDR3 length equals 12 residues. The source of the sample is a study of cytomegalovirus exposure and HLA in healthy donors. Measured with immunoSEQ multiplex PCR; TCRdb has only the in-frame clones, and not every one. Seen here are tens of thousands of clones, 94% observed once, and the top ten hold about 0.63%. Sequencing was carried out using PBMCs. The sequence derives from a woman aged 18-29 years in good health and CMV-seronegative. This chain joins TRBV7-9 and TRBJ2-7; D is uncertain. The CDR3 DNA sequence: TGTGCCAGCAGCCCAGACACCTACGAGCAGTACTTC. Encoded protein: CASSPDTYEQYF.